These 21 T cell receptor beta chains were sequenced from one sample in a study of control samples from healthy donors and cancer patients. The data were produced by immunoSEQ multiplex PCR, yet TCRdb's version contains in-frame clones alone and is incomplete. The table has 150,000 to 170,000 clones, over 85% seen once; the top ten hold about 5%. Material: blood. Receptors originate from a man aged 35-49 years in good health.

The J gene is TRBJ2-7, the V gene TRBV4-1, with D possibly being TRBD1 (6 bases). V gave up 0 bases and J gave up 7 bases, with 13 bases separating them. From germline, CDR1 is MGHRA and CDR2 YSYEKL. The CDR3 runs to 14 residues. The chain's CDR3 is CASSQDTGNREQYF. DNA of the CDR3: TGCGCCAGCAGCCAAGATACAGGGAACCGGGAGCAGTACTTC.

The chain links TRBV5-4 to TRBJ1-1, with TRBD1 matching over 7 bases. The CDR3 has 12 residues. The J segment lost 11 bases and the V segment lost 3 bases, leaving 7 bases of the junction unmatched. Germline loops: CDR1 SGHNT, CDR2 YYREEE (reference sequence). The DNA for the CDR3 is TGTGCCAGCAGCTCAACAGGGGATATGGCTTTCTTT. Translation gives CASSSTGDMAFF.

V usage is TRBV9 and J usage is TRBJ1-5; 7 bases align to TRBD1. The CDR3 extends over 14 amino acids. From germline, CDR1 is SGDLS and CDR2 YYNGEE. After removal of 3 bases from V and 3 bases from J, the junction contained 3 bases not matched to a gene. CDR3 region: CASSAGTVNQPQHF. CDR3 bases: TGTGCCAGCAGCGCCGGGACAGTCAATCAGCCCCAGCATTTT.

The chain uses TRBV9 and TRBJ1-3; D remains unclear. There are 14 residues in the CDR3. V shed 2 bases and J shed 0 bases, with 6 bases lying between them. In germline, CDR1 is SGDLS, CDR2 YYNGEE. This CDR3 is CASSVAFSGNTIYF. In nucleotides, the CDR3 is TGTGCCAGCAGCGTCGCCTTCTCTGGAAACACCATATATTTT.

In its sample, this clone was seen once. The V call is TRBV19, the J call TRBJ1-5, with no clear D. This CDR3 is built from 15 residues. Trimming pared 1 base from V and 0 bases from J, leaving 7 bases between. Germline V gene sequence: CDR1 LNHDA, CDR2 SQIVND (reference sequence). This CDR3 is CASSIATASNQPQHF. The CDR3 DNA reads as TGTGCCAGTAGTATAGCAACAGCTAGCAATCAGCCCCAGCATTTT.

The CDR3 DNA reads TGTGCCAGCTCACCACCTACAACTAACGAGCAGTACTTC. It encodes CASSPPTTNEQYF. This sequence joins TRBV18 and TRBJ2-7, with unresolved D. Germline V gene lookup returns CDR1 KGHSH and CDR2 LQKENI. V lost 0 bases and J 5 bases, leaving 8 bases between the germline ends. The CDR3 has 13 amino acids.

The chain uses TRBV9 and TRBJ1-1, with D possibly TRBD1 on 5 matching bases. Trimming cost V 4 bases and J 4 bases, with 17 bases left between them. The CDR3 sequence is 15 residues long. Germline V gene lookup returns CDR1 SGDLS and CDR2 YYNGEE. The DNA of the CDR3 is TGTGCCAGCAGCCCGCCGGGGCTGGGGGGCACTGAAGCTTTCTTT. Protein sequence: CASSPPGLGGTEAFF.

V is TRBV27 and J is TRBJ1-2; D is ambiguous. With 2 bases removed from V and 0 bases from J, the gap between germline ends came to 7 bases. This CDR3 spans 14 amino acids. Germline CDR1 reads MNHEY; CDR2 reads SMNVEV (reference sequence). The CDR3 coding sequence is TGTGCCAGCAGTTTAGGAGGTTCTAACTATGGCTACACCTTC. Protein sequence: CASSLGGSNYGYTF.

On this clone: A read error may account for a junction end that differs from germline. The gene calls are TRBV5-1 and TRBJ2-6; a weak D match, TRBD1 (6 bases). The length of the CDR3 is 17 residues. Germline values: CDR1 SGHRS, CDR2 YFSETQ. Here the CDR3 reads CTSSVRTASSGANVLTF. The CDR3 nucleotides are TGCACCAGCAGCGTGAGGACAGCCAGCTCTGGGGCCAACGTCCTGACTTTC.

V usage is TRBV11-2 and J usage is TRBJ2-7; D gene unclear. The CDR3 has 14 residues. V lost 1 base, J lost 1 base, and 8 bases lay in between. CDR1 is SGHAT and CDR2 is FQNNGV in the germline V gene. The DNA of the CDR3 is TGTGCCAGCAGCTTAGGCGGCAGATCCTACGAGCAGTACTTC. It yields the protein CASSLGGRSYEQYF.

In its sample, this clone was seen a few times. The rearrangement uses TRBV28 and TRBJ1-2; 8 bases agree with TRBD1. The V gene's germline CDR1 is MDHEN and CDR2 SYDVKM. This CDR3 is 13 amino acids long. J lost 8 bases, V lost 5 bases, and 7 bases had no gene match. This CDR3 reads CASSLGQGRGYTF. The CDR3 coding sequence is TGTGCCAGCAGTCTCGGACAGGGTCGAGGCTACACCTTC.

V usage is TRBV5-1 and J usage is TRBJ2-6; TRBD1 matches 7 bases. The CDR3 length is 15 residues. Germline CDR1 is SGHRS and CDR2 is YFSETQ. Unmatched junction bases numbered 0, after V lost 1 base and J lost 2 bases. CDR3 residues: CASSLTGAGANVLTF. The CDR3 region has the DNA TGCGCCAGCAGCTTGACAGGGGCTGGGGCCAACGTCCTGACTTTC.

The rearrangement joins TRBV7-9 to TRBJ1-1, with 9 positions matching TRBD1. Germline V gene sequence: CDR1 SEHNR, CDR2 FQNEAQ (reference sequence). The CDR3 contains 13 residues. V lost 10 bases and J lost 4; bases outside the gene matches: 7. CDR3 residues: CATRDREGTEAFF. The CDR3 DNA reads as TGTGCCACTCGGGACAGGGAGGGCACTGAAGCTTTCTTT.

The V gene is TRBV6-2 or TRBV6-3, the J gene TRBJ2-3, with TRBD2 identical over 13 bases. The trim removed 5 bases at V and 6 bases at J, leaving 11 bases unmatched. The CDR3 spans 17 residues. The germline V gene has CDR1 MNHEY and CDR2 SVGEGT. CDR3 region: CASSPLTSGGPPDTQYF. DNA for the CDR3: TGTGCCAGCAGTCCCCTGACTAGCGGGGGGCCTCCCGATACGCAGTATTTT.

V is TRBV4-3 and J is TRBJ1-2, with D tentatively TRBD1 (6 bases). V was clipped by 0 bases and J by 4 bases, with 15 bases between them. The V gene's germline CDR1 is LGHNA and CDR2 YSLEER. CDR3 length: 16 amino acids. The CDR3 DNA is TGCGCCAGCAGCCAAGATAGTGTGGGGGCTAGCTATGGCTACACCTTC. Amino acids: CASSQDSVGASYGYTF.

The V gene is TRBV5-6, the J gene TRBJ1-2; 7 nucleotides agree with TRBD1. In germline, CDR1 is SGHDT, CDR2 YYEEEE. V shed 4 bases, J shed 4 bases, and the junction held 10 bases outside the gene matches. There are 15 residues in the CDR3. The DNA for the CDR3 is TGTGCCAGCAGCGGGCCGGGACAGACTACCTATGGCTACACCTTC. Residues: CASSGPGQTTYGYTF.

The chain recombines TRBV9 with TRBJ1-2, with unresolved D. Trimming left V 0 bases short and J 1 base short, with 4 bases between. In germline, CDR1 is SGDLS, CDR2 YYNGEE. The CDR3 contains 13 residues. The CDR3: CASSVVNNYGYTF. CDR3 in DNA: TGTGCCAGCAGCGTAGTTAATAACTATGGCTACACCTTC.

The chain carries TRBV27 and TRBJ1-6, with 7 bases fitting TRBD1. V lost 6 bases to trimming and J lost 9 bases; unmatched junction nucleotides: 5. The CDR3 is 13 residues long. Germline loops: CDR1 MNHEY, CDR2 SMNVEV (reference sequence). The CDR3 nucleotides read TGTGCCAGCAGAAGACAGGGTTTTTCACCCCTCCACTTT. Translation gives CASRRQGFSPLHF.

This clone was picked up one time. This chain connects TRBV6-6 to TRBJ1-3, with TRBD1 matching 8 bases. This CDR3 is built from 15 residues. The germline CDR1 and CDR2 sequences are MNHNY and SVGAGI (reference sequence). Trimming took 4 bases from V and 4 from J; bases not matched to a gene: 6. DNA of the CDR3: TGTGCCAGCAGTTCCTCTGGACAGGGAGGAAACACCATATATTTT. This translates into CASSSSGQGGNTIYF.

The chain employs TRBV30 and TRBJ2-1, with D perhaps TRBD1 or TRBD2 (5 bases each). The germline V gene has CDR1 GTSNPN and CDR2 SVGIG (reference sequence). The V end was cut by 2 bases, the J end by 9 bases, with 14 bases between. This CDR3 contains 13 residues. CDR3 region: CAWSFFGASEQFF. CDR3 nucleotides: TGTGCCTGGAGTTTCTTCGGGGCATCTGAGCAGTTCTTC.

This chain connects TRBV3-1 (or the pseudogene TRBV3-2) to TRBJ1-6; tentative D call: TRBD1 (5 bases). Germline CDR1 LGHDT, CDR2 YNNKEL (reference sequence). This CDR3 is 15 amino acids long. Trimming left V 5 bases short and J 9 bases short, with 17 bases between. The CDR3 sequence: CASSIGRAWGSPLHF. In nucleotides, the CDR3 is TGTGCCAGCAGCATCGGCAGGGCCTGGGGTTCACCCCTCCACTTT.